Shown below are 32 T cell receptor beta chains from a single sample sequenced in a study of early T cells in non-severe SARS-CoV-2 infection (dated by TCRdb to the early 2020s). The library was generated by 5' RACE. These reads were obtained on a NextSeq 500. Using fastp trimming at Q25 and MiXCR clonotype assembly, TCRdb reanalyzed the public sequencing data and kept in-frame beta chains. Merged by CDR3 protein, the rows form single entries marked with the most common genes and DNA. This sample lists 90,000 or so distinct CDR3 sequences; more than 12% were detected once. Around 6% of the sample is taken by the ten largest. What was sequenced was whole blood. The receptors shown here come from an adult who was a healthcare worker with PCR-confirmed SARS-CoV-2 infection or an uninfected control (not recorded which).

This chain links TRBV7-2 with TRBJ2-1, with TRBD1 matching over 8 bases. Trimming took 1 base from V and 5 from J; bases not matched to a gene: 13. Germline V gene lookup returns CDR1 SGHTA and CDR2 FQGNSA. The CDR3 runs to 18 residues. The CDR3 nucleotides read TGTGCCAGCAGCTTAGGGTTTGTTGGGACAGGAAATAACAATGAGCAGTTCTTC. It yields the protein CASSLGFVGTGNNNEQFF.

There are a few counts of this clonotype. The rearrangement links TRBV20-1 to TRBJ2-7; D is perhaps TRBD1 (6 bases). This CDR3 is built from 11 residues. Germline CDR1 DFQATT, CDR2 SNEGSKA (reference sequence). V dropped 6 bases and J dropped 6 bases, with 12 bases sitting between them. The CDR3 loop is CSALGQAEQYF. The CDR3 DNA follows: TGCAGTGCCCTGGGACAAGCCGAGCAGTACTTC.

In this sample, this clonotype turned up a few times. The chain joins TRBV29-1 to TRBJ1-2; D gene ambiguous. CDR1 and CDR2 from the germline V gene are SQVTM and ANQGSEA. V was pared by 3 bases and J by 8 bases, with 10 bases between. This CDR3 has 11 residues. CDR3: CSVESTRGYTF. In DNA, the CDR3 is TGCAGCGTTGAGTCCACCCGGGGCTACACCTTC.

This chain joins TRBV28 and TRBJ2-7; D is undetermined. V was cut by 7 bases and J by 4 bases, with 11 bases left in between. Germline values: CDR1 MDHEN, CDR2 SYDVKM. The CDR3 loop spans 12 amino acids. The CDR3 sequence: CASISSVYEQYF. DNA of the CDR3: TGTGCCAGCATTTCCTCGGTTTACGAGCAGTACTTC.

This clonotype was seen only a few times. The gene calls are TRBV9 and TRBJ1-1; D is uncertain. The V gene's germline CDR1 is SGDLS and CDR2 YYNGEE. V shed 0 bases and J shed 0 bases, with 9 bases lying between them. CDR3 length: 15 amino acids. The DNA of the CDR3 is TGTGCCAGCAGCGTAGGGGCCTCCATGAACACTGAAGCTTTCTTT. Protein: CASSVGASMNTEAFF.

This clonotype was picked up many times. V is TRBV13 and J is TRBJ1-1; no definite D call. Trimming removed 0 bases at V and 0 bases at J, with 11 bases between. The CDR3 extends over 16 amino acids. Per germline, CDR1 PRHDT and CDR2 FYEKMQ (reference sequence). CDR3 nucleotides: TGTGCCAGCAGCTTAGGTGGCAGCCTAATGAACACTGAAGCTTTCTTT. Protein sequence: CASSLGGSLMNTEAFF.

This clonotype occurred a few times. CDR3 residues: CSVAEGRTEAFF. CDR3 DNA sequence: TGCAGCGTCGCCGAAGGGCGCACTGAAGCTTTCTTT. J is TRBJ1-1 and V is TRBV29-1, with D uncertain. Germline V gene lookup returns CDR1 SQVTM and CDR2 ANQGSEA. The CDR3 consists of 12 residues. V shed 6 bases and J shed 4 bases, with 12 bases lying between them.

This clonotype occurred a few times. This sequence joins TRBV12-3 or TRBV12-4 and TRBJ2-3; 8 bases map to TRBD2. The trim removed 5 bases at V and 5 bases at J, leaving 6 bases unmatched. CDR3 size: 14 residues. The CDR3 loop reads CASSLSGSGDTQYF. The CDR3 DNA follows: TGTGCCAGCAGTCTAAGCGGGAGTGGAGATACGCAGTATTTT.

CDR3: CASSKGLAGDFSEQFF. In nucleotides, the CDR3 is TGTGCCAGCAGCAAGGGACTAGCGGGAGATTTTAGTGAGCAGTTCTTC. The chain employs TRBV5-6 and TRBJ2-1, with TRBD2 identical over 14 bases. V shed 4 bases, J shed 9 bases, and the junction held 9 bases outside the gene matches. The CDR3 contains 16 residues. Germline V gene lookup returns CDR1 SGHDT and CDR2 YYEEEE.

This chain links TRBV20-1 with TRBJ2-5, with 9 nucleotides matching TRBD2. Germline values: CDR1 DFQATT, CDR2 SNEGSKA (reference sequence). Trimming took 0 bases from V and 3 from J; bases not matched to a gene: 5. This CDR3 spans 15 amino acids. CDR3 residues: CSARDTSGLKETQYF. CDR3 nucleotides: TGCAGTGCTAGAGACACTAGCGGGCTGAAAGAGACCCAGTACTTC.

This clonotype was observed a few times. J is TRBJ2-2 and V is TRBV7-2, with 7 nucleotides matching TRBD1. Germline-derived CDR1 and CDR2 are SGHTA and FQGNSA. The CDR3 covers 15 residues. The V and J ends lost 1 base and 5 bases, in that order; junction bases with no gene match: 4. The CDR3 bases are TGTGCCAGCAGCTTAGGACAGGGCTCAACCGGGGAGCTGTTTTTT. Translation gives CASSLGQGSTGELFF.

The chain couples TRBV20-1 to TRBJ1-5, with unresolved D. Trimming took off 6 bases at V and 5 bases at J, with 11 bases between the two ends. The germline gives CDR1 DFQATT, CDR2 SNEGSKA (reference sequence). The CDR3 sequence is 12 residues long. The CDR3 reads CSARAGDQPQHF. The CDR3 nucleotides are TGCAGTGCCCGTGCGGGCGATCAGCCCCAGCATTTT.

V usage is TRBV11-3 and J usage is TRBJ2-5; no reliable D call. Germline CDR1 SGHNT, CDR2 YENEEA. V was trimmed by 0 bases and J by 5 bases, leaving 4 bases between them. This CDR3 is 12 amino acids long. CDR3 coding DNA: TGTGCCAGCAGCTTAGATGGTGAGACCCAGTACTTC. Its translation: CASSLDGETQYF.

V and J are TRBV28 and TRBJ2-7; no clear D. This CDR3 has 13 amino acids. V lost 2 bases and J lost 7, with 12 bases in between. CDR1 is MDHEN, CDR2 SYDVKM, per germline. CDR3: CASSLTASLEQYF. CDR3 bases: TGTGCCAGCAGTTTAACTGCAAGCCTTGAGCAGTACTTC.

CDR3 amino acids: CASSHGGEQYF. As DNA, the CDR3 is TGTGCCAGCAGCCACGGGGGCGAGCAGTACTTC. The rearrangement uses TRBV7-9 and TRBJ2-7; perhaps TRBD2 as D (6 bases). Deletions cut 5 bases from V and 6 bases from J, with 8 bases between. Germline V gives CDR1 SEHNR, CDR2 FQNEAQ (reference sequence). This CDR3 is 11 amino acids long. Combining the CDR3 with reference TRBV7-9 and TRBJ2-7 gives the whole variable domain DTGVSQNPRHKITKRGQNVTFRCDPISEHNRLYWYRQTLGQGPEFLTYFQNEAQLEKSRLLSDRFSAERPKGSFSTLEIQRTEQGDSAMYLCASSHGGEQYFGPGTRLTVT.

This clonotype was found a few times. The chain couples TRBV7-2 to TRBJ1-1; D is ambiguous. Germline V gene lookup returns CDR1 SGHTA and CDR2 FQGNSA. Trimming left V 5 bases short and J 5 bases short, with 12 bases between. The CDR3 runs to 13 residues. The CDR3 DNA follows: TGTGCCAGCAGCGTTGCAAGGCGGACTGAAGCTTTCTTT. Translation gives CASSVARRTEAFF.

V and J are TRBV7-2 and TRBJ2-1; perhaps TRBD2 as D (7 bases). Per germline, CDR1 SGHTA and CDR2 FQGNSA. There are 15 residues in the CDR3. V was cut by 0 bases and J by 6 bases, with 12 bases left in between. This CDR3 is CASSLARGRANEQFF. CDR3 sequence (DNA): TGTGCCAGCAGCTTAGCTAGGGGGAGGGCCAATGAGCAGTTCTTC.

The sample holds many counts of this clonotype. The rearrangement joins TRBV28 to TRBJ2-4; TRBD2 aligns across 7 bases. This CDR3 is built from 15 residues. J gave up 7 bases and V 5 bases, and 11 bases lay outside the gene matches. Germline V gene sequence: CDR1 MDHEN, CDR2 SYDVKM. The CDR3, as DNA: TGTGCCAGCAGTGAAGTGGGAGGGGATAGGAACATTCAGTACTTC. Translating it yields CASSEVGGDRNIQYF.

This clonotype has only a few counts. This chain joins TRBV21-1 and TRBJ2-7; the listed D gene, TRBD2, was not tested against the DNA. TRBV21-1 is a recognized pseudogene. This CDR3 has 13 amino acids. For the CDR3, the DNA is TGTGCCTACCCCCGGGAGGGACCCTACGAGCAGTACTTC. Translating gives CAYPREGPYEQYF.

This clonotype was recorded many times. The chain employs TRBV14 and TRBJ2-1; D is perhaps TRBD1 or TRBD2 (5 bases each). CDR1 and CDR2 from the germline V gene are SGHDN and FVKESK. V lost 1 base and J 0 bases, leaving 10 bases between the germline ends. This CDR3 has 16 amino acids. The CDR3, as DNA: TGTGCCAGCAGCCAAGGTGGGGGACGCTCCTACAATGAGCAGTTCTTC. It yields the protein CASSQGGGRSYNEQFF. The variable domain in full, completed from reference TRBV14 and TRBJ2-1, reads EAGVTQFPSHSVIEKGQTVTLRCDPISGHDNLYWYRRVMGKEIKFLLHFVKESKQDESGMPNNRFLAERTGGTYSTLKVQPAELEDSGVYFCASSQGGGRSYNEQFFGPGTRLTVL.

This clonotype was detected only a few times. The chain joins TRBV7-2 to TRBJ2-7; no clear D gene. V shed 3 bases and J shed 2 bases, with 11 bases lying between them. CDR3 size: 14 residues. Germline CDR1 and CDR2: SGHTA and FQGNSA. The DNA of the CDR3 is TGTGCCAGCAGCTTTGGTCAACGTGCCTACGAGCAGTACTTC. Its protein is CASSFGQRAYEQYF.

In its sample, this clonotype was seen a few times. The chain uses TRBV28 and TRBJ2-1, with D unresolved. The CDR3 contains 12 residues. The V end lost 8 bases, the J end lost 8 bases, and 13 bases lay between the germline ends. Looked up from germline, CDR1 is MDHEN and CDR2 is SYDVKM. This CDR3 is CASSTPWDEQFF. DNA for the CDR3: TGTGCCAGCTCTACCCCTTGGGATGAGCAGTTCTTC.

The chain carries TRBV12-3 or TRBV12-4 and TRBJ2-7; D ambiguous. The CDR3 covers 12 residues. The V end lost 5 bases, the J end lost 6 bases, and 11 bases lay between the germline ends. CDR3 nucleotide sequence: TGTGCCAGCAGTCCGCAAGGGCTCGAGCAGTACTTC. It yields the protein CASSPQGLEQYF.

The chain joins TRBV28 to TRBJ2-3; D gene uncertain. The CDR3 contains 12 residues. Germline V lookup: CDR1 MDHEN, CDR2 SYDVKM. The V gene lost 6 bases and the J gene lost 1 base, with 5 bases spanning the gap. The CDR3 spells CASRSGTDTQYF. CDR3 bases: TGTGCCAGCAGATCCGGCACAGATACGCAGTATTTT.

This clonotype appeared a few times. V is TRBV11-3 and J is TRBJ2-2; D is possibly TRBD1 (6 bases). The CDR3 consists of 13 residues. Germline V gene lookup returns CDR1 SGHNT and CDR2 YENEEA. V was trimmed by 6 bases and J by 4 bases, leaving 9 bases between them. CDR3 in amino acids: CASSKGVTGELFF. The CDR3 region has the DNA TGTGCCAGCAGTAAGGGGGTCACCGGGGAGCTGTTTTTT.

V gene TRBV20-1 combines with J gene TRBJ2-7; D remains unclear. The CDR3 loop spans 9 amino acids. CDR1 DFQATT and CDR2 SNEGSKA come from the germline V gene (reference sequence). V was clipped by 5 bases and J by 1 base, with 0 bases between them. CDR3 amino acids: CSASYEQYF. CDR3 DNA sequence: TGCAGTGCTTCCTACGAGCAGTACTTC.

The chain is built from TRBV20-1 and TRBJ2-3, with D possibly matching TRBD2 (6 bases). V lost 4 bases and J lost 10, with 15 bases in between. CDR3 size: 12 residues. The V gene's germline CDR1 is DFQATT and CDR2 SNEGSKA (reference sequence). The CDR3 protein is CSATGGLFAQYF. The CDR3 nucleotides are TGCAGTGCTACTGGGGGACTTTTTGCGCAGTATTTT.

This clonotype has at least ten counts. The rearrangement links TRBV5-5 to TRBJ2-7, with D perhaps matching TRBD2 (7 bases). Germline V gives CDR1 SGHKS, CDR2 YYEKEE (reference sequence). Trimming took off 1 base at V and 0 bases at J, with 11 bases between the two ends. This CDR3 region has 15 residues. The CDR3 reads CASSLLADSSYEQYF. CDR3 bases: TGTGCCAGCAGCTTGCTAGCGGACAGCTCCTACGAGCAGTACTTC.

The CDR3 region has the DNA TGTGCCAGCAGTTACCCCGGAGGACAGGGGACCGGGGAGCTGTTTTTT. Amino acid sequence: CASSYPGGQGTGELFF. This chain connects TRBV6-2 or TRBV6-3 to TRBJ2-2, with 9 bases lining up with TRBD1. The junction had 6 bases not matched to a gene; V was cut back by 2 bases and J by 5 bases. The CDR3 is 16 amino acids. The germline gives CDR1 MNHEY, CDR2 SVGEGT.

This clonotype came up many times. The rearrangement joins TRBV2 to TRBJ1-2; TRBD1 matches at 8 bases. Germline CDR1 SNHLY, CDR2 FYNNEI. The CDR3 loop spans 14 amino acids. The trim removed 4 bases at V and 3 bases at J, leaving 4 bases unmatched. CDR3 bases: TGTGCCAGCAGTGTAGACAGGGGTGACTATGGCTACACCTTC. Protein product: CASSVDRGDYGYTF.

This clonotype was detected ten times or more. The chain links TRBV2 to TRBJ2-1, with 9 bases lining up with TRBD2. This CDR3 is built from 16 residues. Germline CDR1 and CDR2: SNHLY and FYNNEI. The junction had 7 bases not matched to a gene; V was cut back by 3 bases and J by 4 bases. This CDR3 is CASSEVTSGPYNEQFF. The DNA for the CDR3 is TGTGCCAGCAGTGAGGTGACTAGCGGACCTTACAATGAGCAGTTCTTC.

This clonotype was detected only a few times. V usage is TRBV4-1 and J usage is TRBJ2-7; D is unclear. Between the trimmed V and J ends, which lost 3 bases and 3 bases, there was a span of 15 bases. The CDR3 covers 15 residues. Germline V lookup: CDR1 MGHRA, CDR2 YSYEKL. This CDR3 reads CASSQEPVTVYEQYF. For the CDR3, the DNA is TGCGCCAGCAGCCAGGAACCCGTAACAGTCTACGAGCAGTACTTC.